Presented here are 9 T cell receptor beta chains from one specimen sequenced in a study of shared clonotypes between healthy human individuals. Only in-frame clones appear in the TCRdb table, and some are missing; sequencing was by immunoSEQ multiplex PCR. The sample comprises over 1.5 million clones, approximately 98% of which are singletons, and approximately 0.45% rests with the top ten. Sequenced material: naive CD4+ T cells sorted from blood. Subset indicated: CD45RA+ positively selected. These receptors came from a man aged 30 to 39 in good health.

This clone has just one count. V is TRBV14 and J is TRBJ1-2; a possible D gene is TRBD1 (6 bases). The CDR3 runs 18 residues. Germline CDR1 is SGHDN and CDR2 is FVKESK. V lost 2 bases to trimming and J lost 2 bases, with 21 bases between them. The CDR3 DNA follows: TGTGCCAGCAGCCAACAGGGGCAGCGATTTGGCGACAACTATGGCTACACCTTC. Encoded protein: CASSQQGQRFGDNYGYTF.

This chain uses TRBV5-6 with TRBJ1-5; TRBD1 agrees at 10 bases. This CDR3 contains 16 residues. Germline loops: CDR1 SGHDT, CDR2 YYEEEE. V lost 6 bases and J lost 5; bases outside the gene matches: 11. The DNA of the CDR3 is TGTGCCAGCACACTGGGACCCGGGACAGGGGATCAGCCCCAGCATTTT. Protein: CASTLGPGTGDQPQHF.

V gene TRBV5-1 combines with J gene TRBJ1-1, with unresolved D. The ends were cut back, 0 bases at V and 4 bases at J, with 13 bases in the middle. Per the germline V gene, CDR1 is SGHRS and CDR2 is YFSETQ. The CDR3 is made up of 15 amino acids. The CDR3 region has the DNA TGCGCCAGCAGCTTGGTTGCCAGCGCAGGCACTGAAGCTTTCTTT. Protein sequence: CASSLVASAGTEAFF.

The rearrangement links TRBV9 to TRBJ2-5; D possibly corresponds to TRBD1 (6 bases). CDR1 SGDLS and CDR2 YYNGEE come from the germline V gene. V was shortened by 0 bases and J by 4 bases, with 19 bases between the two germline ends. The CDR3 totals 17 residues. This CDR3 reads CASSVGPGQLVRETQYF. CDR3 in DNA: TGTGCCAGCAGCGTAGGTCCGGGACAATTGGTCCGAGAGACCCAGTACTTC.

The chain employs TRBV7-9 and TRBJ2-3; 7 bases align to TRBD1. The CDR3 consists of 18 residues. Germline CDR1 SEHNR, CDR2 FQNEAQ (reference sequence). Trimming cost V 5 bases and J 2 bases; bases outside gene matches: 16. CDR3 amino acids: CASSRYFTQGSDTDTQYF. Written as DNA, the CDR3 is TGTGCCAGCAGCCGATACTTTACACAGGGGAGTGACACAGATACGCAGTATTTT.

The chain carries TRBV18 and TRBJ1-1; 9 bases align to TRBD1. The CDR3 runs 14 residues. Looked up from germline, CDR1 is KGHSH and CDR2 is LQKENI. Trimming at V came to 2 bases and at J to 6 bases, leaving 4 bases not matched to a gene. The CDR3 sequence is CASSPTDRGAEAFF. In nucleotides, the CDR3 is TGTGCCAGCTCACCAACGGACAGGGGCGCTGAAGCTTTCTTT.

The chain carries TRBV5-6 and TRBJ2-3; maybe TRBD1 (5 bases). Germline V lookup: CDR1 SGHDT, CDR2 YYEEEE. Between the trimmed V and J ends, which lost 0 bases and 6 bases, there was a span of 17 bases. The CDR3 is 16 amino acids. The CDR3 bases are TGTGCCAGCAGCTTGGTGTTGGCAGGGAAAGTTGATACGCAGTATTTT. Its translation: CASSLVLAGKVDTQYF.

The CDR3 sequence is CASSPRDRAYNEQFF. The CDR3 coding sequence is TGTGCCAGCTCACCCCGGGACAGGGCCTACAATGAGCAGTTCTTC. V is TRBV18 and J is TRBJ2-1; TRBD1 aligns across 9 bases. The CDR3 consists of 15 residues. V trimming: 3 bases; J trimming: 2 bases; junction bases outside the gene matches: 2. Germline CDR1 reads KGHSH; CDR2 reads LQKENI.

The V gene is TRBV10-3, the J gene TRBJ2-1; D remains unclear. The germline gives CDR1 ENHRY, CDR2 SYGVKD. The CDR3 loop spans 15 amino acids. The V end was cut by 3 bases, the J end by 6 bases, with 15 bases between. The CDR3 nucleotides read TGTGCCATCAGTGACGACTTACTATTGGCCAATGAGCAGTTCTTC. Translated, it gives CAISDDLLLANEQFF.